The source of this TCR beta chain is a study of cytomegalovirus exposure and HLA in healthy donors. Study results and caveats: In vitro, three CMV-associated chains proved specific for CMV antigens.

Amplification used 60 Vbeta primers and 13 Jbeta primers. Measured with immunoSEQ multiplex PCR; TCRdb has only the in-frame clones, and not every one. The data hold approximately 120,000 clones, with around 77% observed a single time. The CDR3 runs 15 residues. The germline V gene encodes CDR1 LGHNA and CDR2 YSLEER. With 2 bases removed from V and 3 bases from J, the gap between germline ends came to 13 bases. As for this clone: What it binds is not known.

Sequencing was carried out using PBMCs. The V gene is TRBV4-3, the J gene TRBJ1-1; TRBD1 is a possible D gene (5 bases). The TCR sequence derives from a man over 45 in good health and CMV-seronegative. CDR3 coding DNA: TGCGCCAGCAGCCAAAGGACGTCGGGGGACACTGAAGCTTTCTTT. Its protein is CASSQRTSGDTEAFF.